This TCR beta chain was recovered during a study of cytomegalovirus exposure and HLA in healthy donors. Study-level information: An earlier analysis identified fewer than 130 million unique TCR beta sequences in approximately 170 million T cells.

Whole-study findings and limits: Researchers reported in a later analysis that a missense DCLRE1C variant was tied to TCR beta V- and J-gene trimming.

Vbeta (60) and Jbeta (13) primers were used in the PCR. The table came from immunoSEQ multiplex PCR; TCRdb's copy has only in-frame clones and leaves some out. The table lists 150,000 to 200,000 clones, 75% to 85% of them singletons, with roughly 1.5% in the top ten. The CDR3 sequence is 14 residues long. The germline V gene encodes CDR1 MDHEN and CDR2 SYDVKM. Trimming stripped 7 bases from V and 7 bases from J, with 17 bases between. Of note for this clone: Antigen specificity is unknown.

The sequence derives from a man aged 18 to 29 in good health and CMV-seronegative. Sequencing used PBMCs. This chain joins TRBV28 and TRBJ2-4; possibly TRBD1 for D (5 bases). This chain's CDR3 is CASTTPAGANIQYF. The CDR3 DNA is TGTGCCAGCACCACCCCCGCTGGGGCTAACATTCAGTACTTC. The full variable domain, in which reference TRBV28 and TRBJ2-4 provide the parts outside the CDR3, is DVKVTQSSRYLVKRTGEKVFLECVQDMDHENMFWYRQDPGLGLRLIYFSYDVKMKEKGDIPEGYSVSREKKERFSLILESASTNQTSMYLCASTTPAGANIQYFGAGTRLSVL.